Shown below are 21 T cell receptor beta chains from a single sample sequenced in a study of blood T cell repertoires in COVID-19 (dated by TCRdb to about 2020). Libraries were constructed by the immunoSEQ multiplex PCR assay. TCRdb provides this immuneACCESS table in a form limited to in-frame rearrangements. Some clones are lacking; in checked studies, under half of them reflect an unresolved V gene, and why the rest are absent is not known. The sample table records some 220,000 clones; around 83% of these occur just once. The ten top clones hold 1.3% of the sample. Sequencing was carried out using PBMCs or T cells enriched from blood (not recorded which). All receptors derive from a woman aged 35 to 49 with acute COVID-19.

This rearrangement joins TRBV19 to TRBJ1-5; D might be TRBD1 (5 bases). This CDR3 spans 14 amino acids. Trimming left V 6 bases short and J 0 bases short, with 9 bases between. Germline CDR1 is LNHDA and CDR2 is SQIVND (reference sequence). DNA of the CDR3: TGTGCCAGTAGCCCAGGGCATAGCAATCAGCCCCAGCATTTT. Translation gives CASSPGHSNQPQHF.

The CDR3 coding sequence is TGTGCCAGCAGCTTGGATCCAGGGGTTGGCACTGAAGCTTTCTTT. Translated, it gives CASSLDPGVGTEAFF. The chain employs TRBV5-4 and TRBJ1-1; tentative D call: TRBD1 (6 bases). The germline gives CDR1 SGHNT, CDR2 YYREEE (reference sequence). The V end lost 0 bases, the J end lost 4 bases, and 13 bases lay between the germline ends. There are 15 residues in the CDR3.

V gene TRBV4-3 combines with J gene TRBJ2-3; tentatively, D is TRBD2 (5 bases). Germline assignment: CDR1 LGHNA and CDR2 YSLEER. V dropped 4 bases and J dropped 1 base, with 9 bases sitting between them. The CDR3 extends over 14 amino acids. CDR3 in amino acids: CASSPKLGTDTQYF. The CDR3 DNA reads as TGCGCCAGCAGCCCGAAACTAGGCACAGATACGCAGTATTTT.

This clone was counted once. J is TRBJ1-1 and V is TRBV18, with 8 bases lining up with TRBD1. Germline lookup yields CDR1 KGHSH and CDR2 LQKENI. Losses at the gene ends were 4 bases for V and 7 bases for J; bases not matched to a gene: 2. This CDR3 comprises 12 residues. CDR3 region: CASSRDRGEAFF. The CDR3 DNA follows: TGTGCCAGCTCACGCGACAGGGGTGAAGCTTTCTTT.

This clone was counted only a few times. V usage is TRBV25-1 and J usage is TRBJ2-7, with 11 bases matching TRBD2. J was trimmed by 7 bases and V by 6 bases; bases with no gene match: 5. CDR1 and CDR2 from the germline V gene are MGHDK and SYGVNS. The CDR3 is made up of 13 amino acids. In DNA, the CDR3 is TGTGCCAGCAGACTAGCGGGAGTTGGGGAGCAGTACTTC. Protein: CASRLAGVGEQYF.

This clone was counted only a few times. The CDR3 DNA reads as TGTGCCAGCAGTGTCATAAAGACTTGGGGGACTAGCGGGAACAATGAGCAGTTCTTC. This encodes CASSVIKTWGTSGNNEQFF. The V and J genes are TRBV28 and TRBJ2-1; 13 positions match TRBD2. The junction had 15 bases not matched to a gene; V was cut back by 5 bases and J by 5 bases. The CDR3 runs 19 residues. CDR1 and CDR2 from the germline V gene are MDHEN and SYDVKM. Based on the CDR3 plus reference TRBV28 and TRBJ2-1, the full variable domain is DVKVTQSSRYLVKRTGEKVFLECVQDMDHENMFWYRQDPGLGLRLIYFSYDVKMKEKGDIPEGYSVSREKKERFSLILESASTNQTSMYLCASSVIKTWGTSGNNEQFFGPGTRLTVL.

The CDR3 DNA sequence: TGTGCCAGCAGCGATCGAGGGGGATATTCTAACTATGGCTACACCTTC. This encodes CASSDRGGYSNYGYTF. The V and J genes are TRBV2 and TRBJ1-2, with D tentatively TRBD1 (6 bases). Germline V lookup: CDR1 SNHLY, CDR2 FYNNEI. This CDR3 spans 16 amino acids. Trimming left V 6 bases short and J 0 bases short, with 17 bases between.

The chain combines TRBV19 with TRBJ2-5; D might be TRBD1 (5 bases). The germline gives CDR1 LNHDA, CDR2 SQIVND (reference sequence). This CDR3 spans 15 amino acids. V lost 3 bases, J lost 5 bases, and 16 bases lay in between. The CDR3 is CASSMGQRSAETQYF. For the CDR3, the DNA is TGTGCCAGTAGTATGGGGCAACGGTCGGCCGAGACCCAGTACTTC. Variable domain in full (rest from reference TRBV19 and TRBJ2-5): DGGITQSPKYLFRKEGQNVTLSCEQNLNHDAMYWYRQDPGQGLRLIYYSQIVNDFQKGDIAEGYSVSREKKESFPLTVTSAQKNPTAFYLCASSMGQRSAETQYFGPGTRLLVL.

Remarks on this clone: Other DNA sequences from this sample encode an identical CDR3 as well. This rearrangement joins TRBV29-1 to TRBJ1-1, with D perhaps matching TRBD1 (5 bases). Trimming shortened V by 7 bases and J by 1 base, and 10 bases separated the two germline ends. Germline values: CDR1 SQVTM, CDR2 ANQGSEA. The CDR3 consists of 12 residues. Here the CDR3 DNA reads TGCAGCGCCGAAGGACAGAACACTGAAGCTTTCTTT. It yields the protein CSAEGQNTEAFF.

The chain carries TRBV28 and TRBJ1-6; 9 bases fit TRBD1. Germline V gene data show CDR1 as MDHEN and CDR2 as SYDVKM. Unmatched junction bases numbered 13, after V lost 7 bases and J lost 6 bases. There are 17 residues in the CDR3. CDR3 amino acids: CASNFPRGTGSNSPLHF. The CDR3 region has the DNA TGTGCCAGCAATTTTCCTAGAGGGACAGGGTCTAATTCACCCCTCCACTTT.

The chain employs TRBV28 and TRBJ2-5; TRBD1 aligns across 7 bases. The CDR3 is 14 amino acids. V lost 5 bases, J lost 5 bases, and 8 bases stayed unmatched. Germline V gene lookup returns CDR1 MDHEN and CDR2 SYDVKM. CDR3 protein: CASSQGTARETQYF. DNA for the CDR3: TGTGCCAGCAGTCAAGGGACAGCCCGGGAGACCCAGTACTTC.

The chain recombines TRBV19 with TRBJ1-2; D is ambiguous. Trimming took off 5 bases at V and 4 bases at J, with 8 bases between the two ends. The CDR3 spans 12 residues. Germline assignment: CDR1 LNHDA and CDR2 SQIVND (reference sequence). The CDR3 protein is CASSFPSYGYTF. The CDR3 DNA follows: TGTGCCAGTAGTTTCCCTTCCTATGGCTACACCTTC.

This chain joins TRBV3-1 (or the pseudogene TRBV3-2) and TRBJ2-1; the match to TRBD2 covers 8 bases. The V segment lost 0 bases and the J segment 5 bases; nucleotides outside the gene matches: 6. The germline CDR1 and CDR2 sequences are LGHDT and YNNKEL (reference sequence). The CDR3 consists of 16 residues. CDR3 in amino acids: CASSQERLAGDNEQFF. CDR3 in DNA: TGTGCCAGCAGCCAAGAACGGCTAGCGGGCGACAATGAGCAGTTCTTC.

V gene TRBV25-1 combines with J gene TRBJ1-4, with 9 positions matching TRBD1. CDR3 length: 15 amino acids. The germline V gene encodes CDR1 MGHDK and CDR2 SYGVNS. The V segment lost 1 base and the J segment 5 bases; nucleotides outside the gene matches: 2. CDR3 DNA sequence: TGTGCCAGCAGTGAATCCGGGACAGGGAATGAAAAACTGTTTTTT. Protein: CASSESGTGNEKLFF.

The rearrangement uses TRBV3-1 (or the pseudogene TRBV3-2) and TRBJ2-2; a possible D gene is TRBD1 (6 bases). The V gene lost 3 bases and the J gene lost 5 bases, with 10 bases spanning the gap. Germline CDR1 reads LGHDT; CDR2 reads YNNKEL (reference sequence). The CDR3 covers 14 residues. The CDR3 here is CASSQNRETGELFF. DNA of the CDR3: TGTGCCAGCAGCCAGAACAGGGAAACCGGGGAGCTGTTTTTT.

The J gene is TRBJ1-3, the V gene TRBV27; TRBD1 might be the D (5 bases). Per the germline V gene, CDR1 is MNHEY and CDR2 is SMNVEV (reference sequence). This CDR3 contains 17 residues. Trimming cost V 5 bases and J 0 bases, with 17 bases left between them. CDR3 in amino acids: CASSRWGSLSSGNTIYF. In DNA form, the CDR3 reads TGTGCCAGCAGTCGGTGGGGCAGTCTGAGCTCTGGAAACACCATATATTTT.

This chain joins TRBV3-1 (or the pseudogene TRBV3-2) and TRBJ1-2; weak D call: TRBD1 (5 bases). The V gene lost 0 bases and the J gene lost 9 bases, with 11 bases spanning the gap. The CDR3 has 13 residues. Germline V CDR1 and CDR2: LGHDT, YNNKEL (reference sequence). CDR3 protein: CASSQDRVGSYTF. CDR3 DNA sequence: TGTGCCAGCAGCCAAGACAGGGTGGGAAGCTACACCTTC.

The rearrangement uses TRBV27 and TRBJ1-5; possible D gene TRBD1, 5 bases. The V gene lost 6 bases and the J gene lost 3 bases, with 18 bases spanning the gap. This CDR3 has 16 amino acids. Germline CDR1 reads MNHEY; CDR2 reads SMNVEV (reference sequence). The CDR3 protein is CASRTTGSGTNQPQHF. The DNA for the CDR3 is TGTGCCAGCAGAACCACAGGTTCGGGCACCAATCAGCCCCAGCATTTT.

The chain combines TRBV7-3 with TRBJ2-2; 8 nucleotides align to TRBD2. The germline gives CDR1 SGHTA, CDR2 FQGTGA. This CDR3 comprises 16 residues. The ends lost 4 bases at V and 6 bases at J; junction bases unmatched: 10. CDR3 in amino acids: CASSSSGTRTAGELFF. CDR3 coding DNA: TGTGCCAGCAGCTCCTCCGGGACTAGAACCGCCGGGGAGCTGTTTTTT.

This clone was recorded only once. The chain uses TRBV9 and TRBJ2-1; TRBD1 is a possible D gene (5 bases). With 4 bases removed from V and 1 base from J, the gap between germline ends came to 12 bases. Per germline, CDR1 SGDLS and CDR2 YYNGEE. The CDR3 runs to 15 residues. For the CDR3, the DNA is TGTGCCAGCAGCCCAGGACATTTTTCCTACAATGAGCAGTTCTTC. This codes for CASSPGHFSYNEQFF.

The rearrangement uses TRBV7-9 and TRBJ1-1; 7 bases agree with TRBD1. The CDR3 consists of 16 residues. V trimming: 10 bases; J trimming: 1 base; junction bases outside the gene matches: 15. From germline, CDR1 is SEHNR and CDR2 FQNEAQ (reference sequence). CDR3 sequence (DNA): TGTGCCACCTTACCTACAGGGGAAGACTGGAACACTGAAGCTTTCTTT. Protein sequence: CATLPTGEDWNTEAFF.